Only a few counts were recorded for the clone carrying this T cell receptor (beta chain). No antigen is known for it. This table comes from immunoSEQ multiplex PCR, and its TCRdb copy is limited to in-frame clones, with some not included. The sample has approximately 600,000 clones; 85% to 95% are singletons. The data were obtained in a study of shared clonotypes between healthy human individuals. General study points: Sharing across a handful of donors was seen in 4.5% to 5.5% of naive CD4 clonotypes. Sequencing of the sorted subsets was shown by rarefaction to be incomplete despite large depth.

This CDR3 is built from 15 residues. V was clipped by 2 bases and J by 0 bases; unmatched bases: 1. Germline CDR1 is MNHEY and CDR2 is SMNVEV (reference sequence). Terminally differentiated effector memory CD45RA+ cells were excluded from the naive CD8 cells, which were CD45RO-negative and positively selected for CCR7. The sample was naive CD8+ T cells sorted from blood. This sequence joins TRBV27 and TRBJ2-3, with 8 nucleotides matching TRBD2. This clonotype originated in a woman aged 25-40 years in good health. The CDR3: CASSLVAGSTDTQYF. In DNA, the CDR3 is TGTGCCAGCAGTTTAGTAGCGGGGAGCACAGATACGCAGTATTTT.